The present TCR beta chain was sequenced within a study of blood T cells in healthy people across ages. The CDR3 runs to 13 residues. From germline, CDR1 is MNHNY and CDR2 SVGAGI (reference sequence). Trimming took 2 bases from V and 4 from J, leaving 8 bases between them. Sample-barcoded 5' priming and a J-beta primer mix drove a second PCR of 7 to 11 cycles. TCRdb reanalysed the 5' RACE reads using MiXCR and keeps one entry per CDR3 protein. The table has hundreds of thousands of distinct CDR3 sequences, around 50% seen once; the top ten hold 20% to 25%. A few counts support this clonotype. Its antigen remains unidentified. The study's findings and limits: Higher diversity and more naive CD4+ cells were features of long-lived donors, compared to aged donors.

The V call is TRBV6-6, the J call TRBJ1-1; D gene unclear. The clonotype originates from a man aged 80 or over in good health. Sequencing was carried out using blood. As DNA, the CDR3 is TGTGCCAGCAGTTACGGCCCCGGCACTGAAGCTTTCTTT. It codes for CASSYGPGTEAFF.